This T cell receptor (beta chain) emerged from a study of blood T cells in healthy people across ages. Next came a second PCR, run for 7 to 11 cycles, which used a sample-barcoded 5' primer along with a J-beta primer mix. Researchers report that a template-switch adaptor with 12 random nucleotides tagged each cDNA molecule. TCRdb processed the 5' RACE reads anew with MiXCR; each CDR3 protein has one entry. Among roughly 560,000 distinct CDR3 sequences listed, about 24% were seen once. Trimming removed 7 bases at V and 5 bases at J, with 5 bases between. Germline V gene data show CDR1 as SNHLY and CDR2 as FYNNEI. The CDR3 contains 10 residues. Researchers report isolating at least 6.5 million PBMCs per sample. These records were also assigned to another study, of T cells of mothers and their children. From that report: It was observed that no persistent microchimeric T cell clones could be detected.

The chain recombines TRBV2 with TRBJ1-2; D ambiguous. This clonotype was sampled from a boy younger than 18 in good health. The sample taken for sequencing was blood. In nucleotides, the CDR3 is TGTGCCAGCACCTTGTATGGCTACACCTTC. Residues: CASTLYGYTF.